A single sample gave rise to the 19 T cell receptor beta chains below, sequenced in a study of T cells after yellow fever vaccination. TCRdb reanalysed the 5' RACE reads using MiXCR and keeps one entry per CDR3 protein. In the table there are approximately 300,000 distinct CDR3 sequences, roughly 6.8% of which are singletons. The sample here was PBMCs, taken about 49 days after the first yellow fever vaccination. The source of these receptors is a man between 18 and 29 years old who received the YFV17D yellow fever vaccine.

J is TRBJ2-1 and V is TRBV5-1, with 7 bases fitting TRBD2. Per the germline V gene, CDR1 is SGHRS and CDR2 is YFSETQ. The CDR3 contains 16 residues. Unmatched junction bases numbered 11, after V lost 4 bases and J lost 4 bases. CDR3 DNA: TGCGCCAGCAGCCGGGCGGAGCGGGGTCCTTACAATGAGCAGTTCTTC. Its translation is CASSRAERGPYNEQFF.

This clonotype was seen a handful of times. This chain connects TRBV4-1 to TRBJ1-5, with a tentative D call TRBD1 (6 bases). Germline lookup yields CDR1 MGHRA and CDR2 YSYEKL. Trimming stripped 1 base from V and 3 bases from J, with 10 bases between. This CDR3 comprises 15 residues. In nucleotides, the CDR3 is TGCGCCAGCAGCCAAGCCTACAGGGACAATCAGCCCCAGCATTTT. Translated, it gives CASSQAYRDNQPQHF.

This clonotype has a handful of counts. The chain has TRBV7-2 and TRBJ2-7; D may be TRBD1 (5 bases). The CDR3 covers 13 residues. Germline V CDR1 and CDR2: SGHTA, FQGNSA. The V gene lost 4 bases and the J gene lost 4 bases, with 11 bases spanning the gap. This CDR3 is CASSSTAKYEQYV. The CDR3 DNA is TGTGCCAGCAGCTCGACAGCAAAGTACGAGCAGTACGTC.

The CDR3 DNA reads as TGCAGTGCTAGAGATCCTAAGGGGGACAACACCGGGGAGCTGTTTTTT. Translation: CSARDPKGDNTGELFF. This chain uses TRBV20-1 with TRBJ2-2, with TRBD1 as a possible D gene (6 bases). Germline lookup yields CDR1 DFQATT and CDR2 SNEGSKA (reference sequence). This CDR3 is 16 amino acids long. The V end was cut by 0 bases, the J end by 2 bases, with 13 bases between.

This clonotype showed up just a few times. The chain links TRBV4-3 to TRBJ2-1; no clear D gene. This CDR3 contains 12 residues. Germline-derived CDR1 and CDR2 are LGHNA and YSLEER. V was cut by 4 bases and J by 7 bases, with 8 bases left in between. The CDR3 DNA is TGCGCCAGCAGCCTATACAGTAATGAGCAGTTCTTC. As protein: CASSLYSNEQFF.

This clonotype was observed at least ten times. The CDR3 spells CASSQPQARQGAGFNYGYTF. CDR3 nucleotide sequence: TGCGCCAGCAGCCAACCCCAAGCCCGACAGGGAGCAGGATTTAACTATGGCTACACCTTC. The rearrangement links TRBV4-1 to TRBJ1-2, with TRBD1 matching over 7 bases. Germline V CDR1 and CDR2: MGHRA, YSYEKL. The CDR3 length is 20 residues. Trimming removed 2 bases from V and 1 base from J; junction bases left unmatched: 19.

This clonotype was seen at least ten times. The rearrangement uses TRBV12-3 or TRBV12-4 and TRBJ1-2; D ambiguous. CDR3 length: 13 amino acids. Trimming took 3 bases from V and 5 from J, leaving 10 bases between them. CDR3 residues: CASSLTVGYGYTF. CDR3 DNA sequence: TGTGCCAGCAGTTTGACGGTGGGGTATGGCTACACCTTC.

This chain joins TRBV7-2 and TRBJ2-5; the match to TRBD2 covers 9 bases. J gave up 5 bases and V 3 bases, and 7 bases lay outside the gene matches. Germline V gene data show CDR1 as SGHTA and CDR2 as FQGNSA. The CDR3 is 15 residues long. This CDR3 is CASSFVAGAGETQYF. DNA of the CDR3: TGTGCCAGCAGCTTCGTAGCGGGGGCAGGGGAGACCCAGTACTTC.

This rearrangement joins TRBV5-8 to TRBJ2-7; tentative D call: TRBD2 (6 bases). This CDR3 region has 15 residues. Trimming took 3 bases from V and 3 from J, leaving 16 bases between them. From germline, CDR1 is SGHTS and CDR2 YDEGEE. CDR3 in amino acids: CASSSGVGRYYEQYF. The CDR3 DNA is TGTGCCAGCAGCTCGGGGGTGGGCAGATACTACGAGCAGTACTTC.

This clonotype was seen a handful of times. V and J are TRBV29-1 and TRBJ2-1; D is undetermined. The CDR3 has 11 residues. In germline, CDR1 is SQVTM, CDR2 ANQGSEA. Trimming stripped 0 bases from V and 11 bases from J, with 8 bases between. This CDR3 reads CSVEDPPQQFF. For the CDR3, the DNA is TGCAGCGTTGAAGATCCCCCGCAGCAGTTCTTC.

V gene TRBV11-2 combines with J gene TRBJ2-5; tentatively, D is TRBD2 (6 bases). The V gene's germline CDR1 is SGHAT and CDR2 FQNNGV. The CDR3 has 14 residues. The V gene lost 3 bases and the J gene lost 5 bases, with 13 bases spanning the gap. The CDR3 sequence: CASSLQWAGETQYF. CDR3 in DNA: TGTGCCAGCAGCTTGCAGTGGGCGGGGGAGACCCAGTACTTC.

The V gene is TRBV18, the J gene TRBJ1-2; D unresolved. The CDR3 has 14 residues. Looked up from germline, CDR1 is KGHSH and CDR2 is LQKENI. The ends were cut back, 5 bases at V and 3 bases at J, with 13 bases in the middle. The CDR3 nucleotides are TGTGCCAGCTCATTTGGAGACACCGACTATGGCTACACCTTC. It codes for CASSFGDTDYGYTF.

This clonotype showed up just a few times. The chain is built from TRBV9 and TRBJ2-1; 7 bases agree with TRBD1. V lost 4 bases and J lost 5; bases outside the gene matches: 6. Germline CDR1 SGDLS, CDR2 YYNGEE. This CDR3 comprises 14 residues. This CDR3 is CASSSLRGHNEQFF. CDR3 nucleotide sequence: TGTGCCAGCAGCTCCTTGAGGGGGCACAATGAGCAGTTCTTC.

This clonotype has only a few counts. The V and J genes are TRBV10-3 and TRBJ1-1; no clear D. This CDR3 has 13 amino acids. V lost 6 bases to trimming and J lost 0 bases, with 8 bases between them. The germline V gene has CDR1 ENHRY and CDR2 SYGVKD. CDR3 sequence: CAIRGTLNTEAFF. The CDR3 DNA follows: TGTGCCATCAGGGGAACACTGAACACTGAAGCTTTCTTT.

In this sample, this clonotype turned up a few times. The chain uses TRBV5-8 and TRBJ2-2; D may correspond to TRBD1 or TRBD2 (5 bases each). The CDR3 covers 14 residues. V was shortened by 3 bases and J by 6 bases, with 12 bases between the two germline ends. Germline V gene data show CDR1 as SGHTS and CDR2 as YDEGEE. The chain's CDR3 is CASSSYGTSGELFF. CDR3 coding DNA: TGTGCCAGCAGCTCTTATGGGACCTCCGGGGAGCTGTTTTTT.

This clonotype was detected only a few times. The chain employs TRBV6-6 and TRBJ2-7, with a weak D call TRBD1 (6 bases). The CDR3 runs 13 residues. Germline V CDR1 and CDR2: MNHNY, SVGAGI (reference sequence). Trimming removed 0 bases from V and 5 bases from J, with 8 bases in between. The CDR3 coding sequence is TGTGCCAGCAGTTACTCGGGGACACACGAGCAGTACGTC. Translated: CASSYSGTHEQYV.

This clonotype was found many times. Sequence at one end of the junction differs from germline and may be a read error. This rearrangement joins TRBV5-4 to TRBJ1-5; 7 nucleotides agree with TRBD1. Germline lookup yields CDR1 SGHNT and CDR2 YYREEE (reference sequence). The CDR3 loop spans 15 amino acids. CDR3 coding DNA: TGCGCCAGCAGCCCAGGGGGGGGCAGCAATCAGCCCCAGCATTTT. It yields the protein CASSPGGGSNQPQHF. The full variable domain, rest sourced from reference TRBV5-4 and TRBJ1-5, is ETGVTQSPTHLIKTRGQQVTLRCSSQSGHNTVSWYQQALGQGPQFIFQYYREEENGRGNFPPRFSGLQFPNYSSELNVNALELDDSALYLCASSPGGGSNQPQHFGDGTRLSIL.

The chain joins TRBV5-4 to TRBJ2-3; D not certain. This CDR3 is 12 amino acids long. Germline V gene data show CDR1 as SGHNT and CDR2 as YYREEE (reference sequence). Trimming cost V 5 bases and J 8 bases, with 12 bases left between them. CDR3 sequence reads: CASSLGPGTQYF. CDR3 nucleotide sequence: TGTGCCAGCAGTCTGGGCCCCGGTACGCAGTATTTT.

The sample holds many counts of this clonotype. The gene calls are TRBV29-1 and TRBJ2-5; 9 bases align to TRBD2. The CDR3 sequence is 19 residues long. J was trimmed by 2 bases and V by 0 bases; bases with no gene match: 16. The germline gives CDR1 SQVTM, CDR2 ANQGSEA. DNA for the CDR3: TGCAGCGTTGAAGACGCGTGGGTGCCGGGACTAGCCTTTCAAGAGACCCAGTACTTC. Translation: CSVEDAWVPGLAFQETQYF.